This section outlines one TCR beta chain sequence together with its context. This CDR3 has 13 amino acids. The germline gives CDR1 SGHNT, CDR2 YYREEE (reference sequence). V lost 7 bases, J lost 2 bases, and 7 bases lay in between. The data derive from a study of human versus mouse CDR3 diversity and MHC coevolution. The assay was immunoSEQ multiplex PCR, and TCRdb's table has in-frame clones only and misses some. The table has just under 60,000 clones, 94% seen once. This chain links TRBV5-4 with TRBJ2-6; D gene uncertain. The receptor's source is a person aged 55 to 70 in good health. Specimen: naive CD4+ T cells from blood. Subset in this sample: CD45RO-negative CD62L-positive naive CD4 T cells. The CDR3 DNA reads TGTGCCAGCGGCTCTACTGGGGCCAACGTCCTGACTTTC. Protein product: CASGSTGANVLTF. Together with reference TRBV5-4 and TRBJ2-6, the CDR3 gives the full variable domain: ETGVTQSPTHLIKTRGQQVTLRCSSQSGHNTVSWYQQALGQGPQFIFQYYREEENGRGNFPPRFSGLQFPNYSSELNVNALELDDSALYLCASGSTGANVLTFGAGSRLTVL.